This TCR beta chain emerged from a study of beta chain features in type 1 diabetes. Study-level results: When Type 1 diabetes patients were examined, their TCRB CDR3s proved moderately but significantly shorter in all four CD4+ subsets. More deletions and fewer insertions at VDJ junctions were found in patients with type 1 diabetes.

This CDR3 spans 14 amino acids. Trimming shortened V by 2 bases and J by 0 bases, and 4 bases separated the two germline ends. CDR1 and CDR2 from the germline V gene are MDHEN and SYDVKM. Comment on this clone: Its target is unknown. This sample also contains other DNA sequences that code for the same CDR3.

It was via CD45RO/CCR7/CD25/CD127/CD95/CD27 that CD4+ naive, central memory, regulatory and stem cell-like memory cells were sorted. Every bit of the isolated RNA underwent reverse transcription, so sequencing read expressed TCRB transcripts. Repertoires were generated with immunoSEQ multiplex PCR, while TCRdb's copy carries only in-frame clones and drops some. The sample shows hundreds of thousands of clones, 11% to 15% of them seen only once. This TCR was sampled from a young man with type 1 diabetes. Source material: naive CD4+ T cells from blood. The chain is built from TRBV28 and TRBJ1-4, with D hard to call. In DNA form, the CDR3 reads TGTGCCAGCAGTTTAGGAGCAACTAATGAAAAACTGTTTTTT. As protein: CASSLGATNEKLFF.